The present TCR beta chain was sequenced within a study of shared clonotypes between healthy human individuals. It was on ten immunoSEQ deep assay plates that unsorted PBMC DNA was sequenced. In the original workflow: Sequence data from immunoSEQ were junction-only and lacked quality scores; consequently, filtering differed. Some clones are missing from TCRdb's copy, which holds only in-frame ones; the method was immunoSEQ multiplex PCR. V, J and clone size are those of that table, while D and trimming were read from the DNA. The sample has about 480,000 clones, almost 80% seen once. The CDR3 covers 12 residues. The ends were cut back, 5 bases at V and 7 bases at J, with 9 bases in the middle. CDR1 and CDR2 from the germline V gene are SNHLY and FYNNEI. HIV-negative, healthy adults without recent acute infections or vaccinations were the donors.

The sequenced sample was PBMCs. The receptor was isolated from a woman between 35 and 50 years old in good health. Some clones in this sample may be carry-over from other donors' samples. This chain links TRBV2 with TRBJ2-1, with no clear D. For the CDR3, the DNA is TGTGCCAGCAGTCCCAGATCAAATGAGCAGTTCTTC. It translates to CASSPRSNEQFF. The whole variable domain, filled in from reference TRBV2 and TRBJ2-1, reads EPEVTQTPSHQVTQMGQEVILRCVPISNHLYFYWYRQILGQKVEFLVSFYNNEISEKSEIFDDQFSVERPDGSNFTLKIRSTKLEDSAMYFCASSPRSNEQFFGPGTRLTVL.